The rows below give T cell receptor beta chains drawn from one sample of a study of T-cell reconstitution after alpha-beta-depleted transplantation in children. TCRdb recomputed calls from the PCR reads with MiXCR, one row per CDR3 protein. The sample contains roughly 500,000 distinct CDR3 sequences, 10% of which appear only once. Sequenced material: PBMCs, taken before TCRalphabeta/CD19-depleted stem cell transplant. These receptors were collected from a child under 10 years old with inherited bone marrow failure, due to receive a stem cell transplant. CDR3s include the opening cysteine and the closing phenylalanine or tryptophan. The order of the fields is D gene, V gene, clone size, J gene, CDR3 DNA, CDR3 protein. The D gene is left open where the match is weak. Size tells how often a clone was seen (once, few, many) or the class of an expanded clone, and some rows leave it out.

>TRBD1|TRBV7-2|many|TRBJ1-1
TGTGCCAGCAGCTGGTTGACAGGGGGGTTTGGTGAAGCTTTCTTT
CASSWLTGGFGEAFF
>.|TRBV4-1|few|TRBJ1-5
TGCGCCAGCAGCCAGGAGACAGGCCCCAATCAGCCCCAGCATTTT
CASSQETGPNQPQHF
>.|TRBV18|.|TRBJ2-7
TGTGCCAGCTCACCACGTTCGGGGTACGAGCAGTACTTC
CASSPRSGYEQYF
>.|TRBV20-1|many|TRBJ1-5
TGCAGTGCTAGTTCCTTGGCGGCCCCAAGTCAGCCCCAGCATTTT
CSASSLAAPSQPQHF
>.|TRBV14|many|TRBJ2-2
TGTGCCAGCAGCCAAGATTGGTGGGCCACGGGCACCGGGGAGCTGTTTTTT
CASSQDWWATGTGELFF
>.|TRBV4-1|many|TRBJ2-5
TGCGCCAGCAGCGCGGCAGGAGAGACCCAGTACTTC
CASSAAGETQYF
>.|TRBV19|many|TRBJ2-3
TGTGCCAGTAGTACTCTGCGCACAGATACGCAGTATTTT
CASSTLRTDTQYF
>TRBD2|TRBV12-3/TRBV12-4|.|TRBJ2-1
TGTGCCAGCAGTTTATGGCTAGCGGGAGACAATGAGCAGTTCTTC
CASSLWLAGDNEQFF
>TRBD1|TRBV4-3|many|TRBJ2-7
TGCGCCAGCAGCCCCGGGACAGGGGGCAACGAGCAGTACTTC
CASSPGTGGNEQYF
>.|TRBV5-4|many|TRBJ1-1
TGTGCCAGCAGCTTGAAACATTTGAACACTGAAGCTTTCTTT
CASSLKHLNTEAFF
>TRBD2|TRBV7-8|.|TRBJ2-1
TGTGCCAGCAGCCGGGCTGGCCTAGCGGGATACGGTGGTGAGCAGTTCTTC
CASSRAGLAGYGGEQFF
>TRBD2|TRBV4-3|many|TRBJ2-6
TGCGCCAGCAGCCAGGCCAGTGGACTAGACCTCCTCTCTGGGGCCAACGTCCTGACTTTC
CASSQASGLDLLSGANVLTF
>TRBD2|TRBV7-2|many|TRBJ2-2
TGTGCCAGCAGCCCAACTACTAGCGGGAGGGCCGGGGAGCTGTTTTTT
CASSPTTSGRAGELFF
>TRBD2|TRBV10-3|few|TRBJ2-5
TGTGCCATCAGACCGGGACTAGCGTCAGTCCTCGAGACCCAGTACTTC
CAIRPGLASVLETQYF
>TRBD1|TRBV7-2|.|TRBJ1-6
TGTGCCAGCAGCACTACAGGGGGATCCTATAATTCACCCCTCCACTTT
CASSTTGGSYNSPLHF
>.|TRBV12-3/TRBV12-4|.|TRBJ1-3
TGTGCCAGCAGCGGGGGGTACAGGGCCATATATTTT
CASSGGYRAIYF
>TRBD2|TRBV18|many|TRBJ2-1
TGTGCCAGCTCGGGGACTAGCGGCAGAAGGGGTGAGCAGTTCTTC
CASSGTSGRRGEQFF
>TRBD2|TRBV7-2|few|TRBJ2-7
TGTGCCAGCAGCAATACACAAAGCGGGGGGGCCTACGAGCAGTACTTC
CASSNTQSGGAYEQYF
>.|TRBV30|.|TRBJ2-1
TGTGCCTGGGGTGGCTGGCCGGGAGTCCTCAATGAGCAGTTCTTC
CAWGGWPGVLNEQFF
>.|TRBV7-2|many|TRBJ2-1
TGTGCCAGCACCCCCGGGGCCGGGGGGCCTGAGCAGTTCTTC
CASTPGAGGPEQFF
>TRBD2|TRBV12-3/TRBV12-4|few|TRBJ2-4
TGTGCCAGCAGGTCCGGGAGCGGGGGGTGGGACATTCAGTACTTC
CASRSGSGGWDIQYF
>.|TRBV6-1|.|TRBJ2-7
TGTGCCAGCAGTGAAGGAGAGAGCTCCTACGAGCAGTACTTC
CASSEGESSYEQYF
>.|TRBV2|.|TRBJ2-1
TGTGCCAGCAGTGGGGTAGCGAGCTCCTACAATGAGCAGCTCTTC
CASSGVASSYNEQLF
>.|TRBV5-5|many|TRBJ2-3
TGTGCCAGCAGCATGGCAGGCACAGATACGCAGTATTTT
CASSMAGTDTQYF
>TRBD1|TRBV2|many|TRBJ2-7
TGTGCCAGTGAGACAGGGAGTTCCTACGAGCAGTACTTC
CASETGSSYEQYF
>.|TRBV4-3|few|TRBJ2-6
TGCGCCAGCAGCCAAGATGGGGGGAGTTCTGGGGCCAACGTCCTGACTTTC
CASSQDGGSSGANVLTF
>.|TRBV6-2/TRBV6-3|.|TRBJ2-1
TGTGCCAGCAGCAAGGAGAAATACAATGAGCAGTTCTTC
CASSKEKYNEQFF
>.|TRBV20-1|many|TRBJ2-2
TGCAGTGCTCCATCTGGGGGAGGACACACCGGGGAGCTGTTTTTT
CSAPSGGGHTGELFF
>.|TRBV29-1|many|TRBJ2-4
TGCATCGTTGAAGGGGCCAAAAACATTCAGTACTTC
CIVEGAKNIQYF
>.|TRBV3-1|few|TRBJ2-3
TGTGCCAGCAGCCAAGGCCCAGGGGACACTAACGGAGATACGCAGTATTTT
CASSQGPGDTNGDTQYF
>TRBD2|TRBV12-3/TRBV12-4|few|TRBJ2-1
TGTGCCAGCAGTCCTCATCTTAGCGGGGCAGAACAGTTCTTC
CASSPHLSGAEQFF
>.|TRBV20-1|many|TRBJ2-1
TGCAGTGCCCCAGGTGGCCAGGACCATCTCTACAATGAGCAGTTCTTC
CSAPGGQDHLYNEQFF
>.|TRBV12-3/TRBV12-4|many|TRBJ2-3
TGTGCCAGCACCCCGCAGACTGATACGCAGTATTTT
CASTPQTDTQYF
>.|TRBV4-1|many|TRBJ2-6
TGCGCCAGCAGCCAAGTCCCGGGTTCTGGGCCCAACGTCCTGACTTTC
CASSQVPGSGPNVLTF
>.|TRBV12-3/TRBV12-4|many|TRBJ2-7
TGTGCCAGCAGTTTTTCCCCGGGGTCCTACGAGCAGTACTTC
CASSFSPGSYEQYF
>TRBD1|TRBV10-3|many|TRBJ2-6
TGTGCCACCGGGACAGGGTCTGCTGGGGCCAACGTCCTGACTTTC
CATGTGSAGANVLTF
>TRBD2|TRBV5-1|many|TRBJ2-5
TGCGCCAGCAGCTTGTTCGGTACGGGAGCGGGGGAGACCCAGTACTTC
CASSLFGTGAGETQYF
>TRBD2|TRBV6-2/TRBV6-3|many|TRBJ2-1
TGTGCCAGCAGTTCCGACAAGCGGGGGAGCTCCTACAATGAGCAGTTCTTC
CASSSDKRGSSYNEQFF
>.|TRBV12-3/TRBV12-4|many|TRBJ2-3
TGTGCCAGCAGTGCCCCCGCCCAGAAGTCCACAGATACGCAGTATTTT
CASSAPAQKSTDTQYF
>TRBD1|TRBV29-1|.|TRBJ2-7
TGCAGCGCCGTCGACAGGGAGAACTACGAGCAGTACTTC
CSAVDRENYEQYF
>.|TRBV20-1|.|TRBJ2-1
TGCAGTGCTAGGCCTCTGACGACGGCCTGCAATGAGCAGTTCTTC
CSARPLTTACNEQFF
>.|TRBV7-2|many|TRBJ2-3
TGTGCCAGCAGCTTATCCGGGGAATACCACACAGATACGCAGTATTTT
CASSLSGEYHTDTQYF
>TRBD1|TRBV4-2|many|TRBJ2-4
TGTGCCAGCAGCCATTCACAGGGGGAAAACATTCAGTACTTC
CASSHSQGENIQYF
>.|TRBV7-9|few|TRBJ2-1
TGTGCCAGCAGCGACGGACTCCACAATGAGCAGTTCTTC
CASSDGLHNEQFF
>.|TRBV6-2/TRBV6-3|many|TRBJ2-7
TGTGCCAGCAGTTATTACGGTAGCTCCTACGAGCAGTACTTC
CASSYYGSSYEQYF
>TRBD1|TRBV24-1|.|TRBJ2-7
TGTGCCACCAGTGACCCCCGCGGGACAGGGGGCGAGCAGTACTTC
CATSDPRGTGGEQYF
>TRBD2|TRBV6-2/TRBV6-3|many|TRBJ2-7
TGTGCCAGCAGACTTACGGGACTACCATACGAGCAGTACTTC
CASRLTGLPYEQYF
>TRBD2|TRBV20-1|.|TRBJ2-1
TGCAGCGAAGGACTAGAGGACGGTGAGCAGTTCTTC
CSEGLEDGEQFF
>.|TRBV5-1|many|TRBJ2-1
TGCGCCAGCAGGGCCCAAACAGGGTACTCCTACAATGAGCAGTTCTTC
CASRAQTGYSYNEQFF
>TRBD1|TRBV7-2|many|TRBJ2-7
TGTGCCAGCAGCTTACAAGGACAGGGCTTCTCCTACGAGCAGTACTTC
CASSLQGQGFSYEQYF
>.|TRBV7-2|many|TRBJ2-4
TGTGCCAGCAGCTTAGTAGGAGGGACCAAAAACATTCAGTACTTC
CASSLVGGTKNIQYF
>TRBD2|TRBV10-2|many|TRBJ2-3
TGCGCCAGCAGTCTGTTTGCGGGAGGGAGCACAGATACGCAGTATTTT
CASSLFAGGSTDTQYF
>TRBD2|TRBV28|many|TRBJ2-7
TGTGCCAGCAGCTACCCGGCGGGGGCCTACGAGCAGTACTTC
CASSYPAGAYEQYF
>TRBD1|TRBV2|many|TRBJ2-5
TGTGCCAGCAGCGGACAGGGTTTCGCAGAGACCCAGTACTTC
CASSGQGFAETQYF
>.|TRBV12-3/TRBV12-4|.|TRBJ2-1
TGTGCCAGCAACCGGGGTTTCAATGAGCAGTTCTTC
CASNRGFNEQFF
>TRBD2|TRBV27|many|TRBJ2-2
TGTGCCAGCAGTTTTAGTAGCGGGAGTTACGGCACCGGGGAGCTGTTTTTT
CASSFSSGSYGTGELFF
>.|TRBV6-5|many|TRBJ2-6
TGTGCCAGCAGTTACTCGGGCCAGGCGACTGGGGCCAACGTCCTGACTTTC
CASSYSGQATGANVLTF
>TRBD1|TRBV20-1|few|TRBJ1-1
TGCAGTGCTAGAGATAGACAGGGAGGCACTGAAGCTTTCTTT
CSARDRQGGTEAFF
>.|TRBV5-5|many|TRBJ1-5
TGTGCCAGCAGCTTGGTCACTAGCAATCAGCCCCAGCATTTT
CASSLVTSNQPQHF
>.|TRBV27|many|TRBJ2-7
TGTGCCAGCACCTTCTCCGGGACACCTTACGAGCAGTACTTC
CASTFSGTPYEQYF